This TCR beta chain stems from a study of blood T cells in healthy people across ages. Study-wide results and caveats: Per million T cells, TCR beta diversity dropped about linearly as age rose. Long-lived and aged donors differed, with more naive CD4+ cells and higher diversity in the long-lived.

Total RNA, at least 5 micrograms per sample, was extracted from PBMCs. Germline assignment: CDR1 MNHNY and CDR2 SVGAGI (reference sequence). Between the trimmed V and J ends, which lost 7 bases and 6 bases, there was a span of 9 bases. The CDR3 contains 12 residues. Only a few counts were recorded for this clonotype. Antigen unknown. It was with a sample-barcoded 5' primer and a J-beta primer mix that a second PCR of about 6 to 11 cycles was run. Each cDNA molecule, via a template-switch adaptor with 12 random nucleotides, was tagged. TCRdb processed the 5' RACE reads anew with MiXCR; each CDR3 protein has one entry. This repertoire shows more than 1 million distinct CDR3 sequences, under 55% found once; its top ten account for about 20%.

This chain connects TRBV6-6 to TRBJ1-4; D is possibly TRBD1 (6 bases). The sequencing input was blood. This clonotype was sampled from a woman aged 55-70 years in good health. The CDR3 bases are TGTGCCAGCAAGTCAGGGGATGAAAAACTGTTTTTT. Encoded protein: CASKSGDEKLFF.